This T cell receptor (beta chain) was recorded in a study of T-cell memory formation after mild COVID-19. The CDR3 consists of 15 residues. Trimming cost V 2 bases and J 6 bases, with 14 bases left between them. CDR1 MNHEY and CDR2 SVGAGI come from the germline V gene. In TCRdb, the 5' RACE reads were re-called with MiXCR into one record per CDR3 protein. The sample includes 250,000 to 300,000 distinct CDR3 sequences, approximately 8% seen only once; the top ten take 20% to 25%. This clonotype was seen a few times. J is TRBJ2-1 and V is TRBV6-5; D call uncertain. Material for sequencing was PBMCs or a T cell subset sorted from them (not recorded which). The TCR was taken from a man between 18 and 29 years old who had mild COVID-19 (a few samples of this study predate the infection). Cell type and time point are not known. In DNA form, the CDR3 reads TGTGCCAGCAGTTACGAGCGCATCCCCAGCAATGAGCAGTTCTTC. Amino acids: CASSYERIPSNEQFF.